Each of the 10 T cell receptor beta chains below was sequenced from the same sample in a study of persistence of HIV-infected CD4 T cells (dated by TCRdb to about 2020). What this sample's treatment or condition label stands for: suppressive antiretroviral therapy. Lysates of CMV-infected fibroblasts were used at about 10 ug/mL for cell stimulation. Memory populations depleted of antigen-responding cells were obtained by sorting nonresponding CD40L-negative CD69-negative CD45RO-high memory CD4+ T cells. The immunoSEQ hsTCRB assay version 4, run in survey mode, was used to sequence TCRbeta repertoires from genomic DNA. This is the immuneACCESS table as TCRdb keeps it, with only in-frame sequences that have V and J called. A part of the clones is gone; compared with another copy, unresolved V genes explain less than half, and the rest is unexplained. Present in this sample are over 30,000 clones, roughly 82% of which were seen just once. The ten biggest clones cover under 7.5% of the sample.

For these receptors, no antigen is known. Sequencing was performed on CD4+ T cells sorted from PBMCs after approximately 19-hour stimulation, taken from a patient who received antiretroviral therapy. According to the study, the label for this sample's cell subset or site signals: CD40L-CD69- CD45RO-high memory CD4 T cells not responding to CMV lysate. The receptors derive from an adult woman with HIV who was CMV-seropositive.

This chain joins TRBV10-3 and TRBJ1-5, with 7 bases that match TRBD1. Per germline, CDR1 ENHRY and CDR2 SYGVKD. The trim removed 2 bases at V and 10 bases at J, leaving 11 bases unmatched. This CDR3 is 15 amino acids long. The CDR3 DNA reads TGTGCCATCAGTGAGACAGGGGTTGTTCAAGGCCCCCAGCATTTT. Translation gives CAISETGVVQGPQHF.

V and J are TRBV11-3 and TRBJ2-3; D is unresolved. There are 14 residues in the CDR3. CDR1 is SGHNT, CDR2 YENEEA, per germline. V was trimmed by 1 base and J by 2 bases, leaving 7 bases between them. CDR3 amino acids: CASSLAQNTDTQYF. DNA for the CDR3: TGTGCCAGCAGCTTAGCACAGAACACAGATACGCAGTATTTT. Using reference TRBV11-3 and TRBJ2-3 for the parts outside the CDR3, the full variable domain is EAGVVQSPRYKIIEKKQPVAFWCNPISGHNTLYWYLQNLGQGPELLIRYENEEAVDDSQLPKDRFSAERLKGVDSTLKIQPAELGDSAVYLCASSLAQNTDTQYFGPGTRLTVL.

The gene calls are TRBV2 and TRBJ2-2, with 11 nucleotides matching TRBD2. This CDR3 is built from 16 residues. The V gene's germline CDR1 is SNHLY and CDR2 FYNNEI. The trim removed 6 bases at V and 4 bases at J, leaving 7 bases unmatched. This CDR3 reads CASRELAGESTGELFF. In DNA form, the CDR3 reads TGTGCCAGCAGGGAACTAGCGGGGGAAAGCACCGGGGAGCTGTTTTTT.

V usage is TRBV18 and J usage is TRBJ1-1, with D unclear. The CDR3 covers 15 residues. CDR1 and CDR2 (germline): KGHSH, LQKENI. The germline V and J ends were trimmed by 3 bases and 1 base, with 12 bases remaining between them. The CDR3 region is CASSPRSLRNTEAFF. The DNA of the CDR3 is TGTGCCAGCTCACCGCGGTCTTTAAGGAACACTGAAGCTTTCTTT.

The count of this clone is one. The chain has TRBV5-1 and TRBJ2-3; no clear D gene. This CDR3 is built from 12 residues. Per the germline V gene, CDR1 is SGHRS and CDR2 is YFSETQ. Trimming removed 4 bases from V and 8 bases from J, with 11 bases in between. CDR3 amino acids: CASSTTDVTQYF. DNA for the CDR3: TGCGCCAGCAGCACCACGGACGTTACGCAGTATTTT.

The chain links TRBV5-1 to TRBJ2-7; a possible D gene is TRBD1 (6 bases). With 6 bases removed from V and 6 bases from J, the gap between germline ends came to 19 bases. Per germline, CDR1 SGHRS and CDR2 YFSETQ. The CDR3 runs 14 residues. The CDR3 bases are TGCGCCAGCAAGAGACAGGACCTCACTCGCGAGCAGTACTTC. Protein product: CASKRQDLTREQYF.

The DNA for the CDR3 is TGTGCCAGCAGCCCTCCCCCGGCAAGCTATGGCTACACCTTC. Protein product: CASSPPPASYGYTF. The rearrangement joins TRBV3-1 (or the pseudogene TRBV3-2) to TRBJ1-2; D is unresolved. Germline V gene lookup returns CDR1 LGHDT and CDR2 YNNKEL (reference sequence). The V end was cut by 4 bases, the J end by 4 bases, with 13 bases between. The CDR3 has 14 amino acids.

The chain combines TRBV5-5 with TRBJ1-3; tentative D call: TRBD1 (6 bases). The CDR3 spans 15 residues. Trimming took off 4 bases at V and 0 bases at J, with 11 bases between the two ends. The germline V gene encodes CDR1 SGHKS and CDR2 YYEKEE (reference sequence). In DNA, the CDR3 is TGTGCCAGCAGCCCAGGGGTGGTCTCTGGAAACACCATATATTTT. Protein product: CASSPGVVSGNTIYF.

This clone was picked up a small number of times. The V gene is TRBV6-5, the J gene TRBJ1-2; 9 bases line up with TRBD1. There are 16 residues in the CDR3. Trimming cost V 0 bases and J 3 bases; bases outside gene matches: 5. Germline V gene lookup returns CDR1 MNHEY and CDR2 SVGAGI. CDR3 nucleotide sequence: TGTGCCAGCAGTTACTCGGGACAGGGCGGTTACTATGGCTACACCTTC. It specifies CASSYSGQGGYYGYTF.

The rearrangement uses TRBV6-5 and TRBJ1-1; TRBD1 might be the D (6 bases). The germline V gene encodes CDR1 MNHEY and CDR2 SVGAGI. Trimming pared 0 bases from V and 2 bases from J, leaving 10 bases between. This CDR3 comprises 15 residues. CDR3 region: CASSYSWTDNTEAFF. The CDR3 coding sequence is TGTGCCAGCAGTTACTCGTGGACAGATAACACTGAAGCTTTCTTT.